The 19 T cell receptor beta chains given below trace back to one sample, sequenced in a study of shared clonotypes between healthy human individuals. Naive CD8 cells lacked CD45RO, underwent positive selection for CCR7 and left out terminally differentiated effector memory CD45RA+ cells. Data came from immunoSEQ multiplex PCR; TCRdb stores just in-frame clones and leaves some out. Of 550,000 to 750,000 clones in the sample, around 92% were seen once. Sequenced material: naive CD8+ T cells sorted from blood. These receptor sequences come from a young man in good health.

The chain's CDR3 is CASSLESWTGPTYEQYF. CDR3 nucleotides: TGTGCCAGCAGCTTAGAGTCGTGGACAGGTCCCACCTACGAGCAGTACTTC. The rearrangement joins TRBV7-6 to TRBJ2-7; 7 bases match TRBD1. CDR1 is SGHVS and CDR2 is FNYEAQ in the germline V gene. The CDR3 extends over 17 amino acids. J lost 2 bases, V lost 1 base, and 11 bases had no gene match.

The genes are TRBV4-1 and TRBJ2-7, with no clear D. Trimming removed 0 bases at V and 5 bases at J, with 14 bases between. Germline CDR1 MGHRA, CDR2 YSYEKL. This CDR3 region has 15 residues. The CDR3: CASSQESGSWDEQYF. CDR3 in DNA: TGCGCCAGCAGCCAAGAGTCCGGGTCCTGGGACGAGCAGTACTTC.

The chain uses TRBV10-3 and TRBJ1-5; no reliable D call. Looked up from germline, CDR1 is ENHRY and CDR2 is SYGVKD. V gave up 4 bases and J gave up 1 base, with 11 bases separating them. The CDR3 is made up of 15 amino acids. CDR3 bases: TGTGCCATCAGTGTGAACGGGGAAAGCAATCAGCCCCAGCATTTT. Amino acid sequence: CAISVNGESNQPQHF.

This rearrangement joins TRBV28 to TRBJ2-7; 9 bases match TRBD1. Germline-derived CDR1 and CDR2 are MDHEN and SYDVKM. The junction had 23 bases not matched to a gene; V was cut back by 6 bases and J by 5 bases. The CDR3 length is 19 residues. CDR3 nucleotides: TGTGCCAGCAGCCTCGGCACCGGGACAGGGATCAGGTACTGGAACGAGCAGTACTTC. Translated, it gives CASSLGTGTGIRYWNEQYF.

This clone was found a few times. The chain is built from TRBV7-9 and TRBJ1-2; maybe TRBD1 (5 bases). Trimming removed 0 bases from V and 1 base from J, with 9 bases in between. The CDR3 is made up of 15 amino acids. The germline V gene encodes CDR1 SEHNR and CDR2 FQNEAQ (reference sequence). The CDR3 spells CASSLAGEINYGYTF. As DNA, the CDR3 is TGTGCCAGCAGCTTAGCAGGGGAGATTAACTATGGCTACACCTTC.

J is TRBJ2-7 and V is TRBV4-1; the match to TRBD2 covers 8 bases. V trimming: 1 base; J trimming: 5 bases; junction bases outside the gene matches: 7. The CDR3 has 15 residues. CDR1 MGHRA and CDR2 YSYEKL come from the germline V gene. The CDR3 coding sequence is TGCGCCAGCAGCCAAGCCTGGCTAGCGGGTGACGAGCAGTACTTC. Protein: CASSQAWLAGDEQYF.

V usage is TRBV2 and J usage is TRBJ2-7, with D perhaps TRBD1 (5 bases). Germline V gene data show CDR1 as SNHLY and CDR2 as FYNNEI. The CDR3 sequence is 16 residues long. V was shortened by 7 bases and J by 1 base, with 20 bases between the two germline ends. This CDR3 is CASKLLTVQISYEQYF. In DNA, the CDR3 is TGTGCCAGCAAGTTGTTGACAGTTCAAATTTCCTACGAGCAGTACTTC.

This clone was recorded once. The chain joins TRBV27 to TRBJ2-2, with a possible D match to TRBD2 (6 bases). Germline-derived CDR1 and CDR2 are MNHEY and SMNVEV (reference sequence). The length of the CDR3 is 17 residues. V lost 5 bases to trimming and J lost 4 bases, with 20 bases between them. In DNA, the CDR3 is TGTGCCAGCAGTGGACGGGACTGGACCGCTGTCACCGGGGAGCTGTTTTTT. Amino acids: CASSGRDWTAVTGELFF.

The chain combines TRBV9 with TRBJ2-7, with a tentative D call TRBD1 (5 bases). Per the germline V gene, CDR1 is SGDLS and CDR2 is YYNGEE. This CDR3 is 15 amino acids long. Trimming removed 0 bases from V and 5 bases from J, with 15 bases in between. The DNA of the CDR3 is TGTGCCAGCAGCGTAGACGGCAGGGTTTTAGACGAGCAGTACTTC. The encoded protein is CASSVDGRVLDEQYF.

The chain couples TRBV27 to TRBJ2-3; D not certain. This CDR3 comprises 13 residues. V was pared by 0 bases and J by 4 bases, with 5 bases between. Germline CDR1 and CDR2: MNHEY and SMNVEV (reference sequence). In DNA, the CDR3 is TGTGCCAGCAGTTTATCGTTTCCAGATACGCAGTATTTT. It yields the protein CASSLSFPDTQYF.

The V gene is TRBV7-9, the J gene TRBJ2-7; 8 positions agree with TRBD1. With V trimmed by 5 bases and J by 3 bases, 15 bases remained unmatched. The CDR3 spans 17 residues. CDR1 and CDR2 (germline): SEHNR, FQNEAQ (reference sequence). The DNA for the CDR3 is TGTGCCAGCAGCCCCCCGGGGGAGACAGGGGACGACTACGAGCAGTACTTC. Translated: CASSPPGETGDDYEQYF.

The J gene is TRBJ2-5, the V gene TRBV11-2; TRBD2 is a possible D gene (5 bases). Between the trimmed V and J ends, which lost 3 bases and 0 bases, there was a span of 17 bases. Per the germline V gene, CDR1 is SGHAT and CDR2 is FQNNGV. CDR3 length equals 17 residues. CDR3 region: CASSFFSTTSYQETQYF. The CDR3 DNA is TGTGCCAGCAGCTTCTTCTCGACTACTTCCTACCAAGAGACCCAGTACTTC.

The rearrangement joins TRBV5-4 to TRBJ2-7; D is undetermined. This CDR3 spans 14 amino acids. V dropped 4 bases and J dropped 3 bases, with 14 bases sitting between them. In germline, CDR1 is SGHNT, CDR2 YYREEE (reference sequence). This CDR3 reads CASSPNKDYYEQYF. CDR3 nucleotides: TGTGCCAGCAGCCCCAATAAGGATTACTACGAGCAGTACTTC.

The V gene is TRBV6-5, the J gene TRBJ2-7; 9 bases map to TRBD2. Germline CDR1 and CDR2: MNHEY and SVGAGI. The CDR3 loop spans 15 amino acids. The J segment lost 0 bases and the V segment lost 2 bases, leaving 2 bases of the junction unmatched. CDR3 in amino acids: CASSYASGNSYEQYF. In DNA form, the CDR3 reads TGTGCCAGCAGTTACGCTAGCGGGAACTCCTACGAGCAGTACTTC.

This sequence joins TRBV19 and TRBJ2-1; 10 nucleotides line up with TRBD2. The length of the CDR3 is 18 residues. V shed 3 bases and J 0 bases; nucleotides not matched to a gene: 8. Germline CDR1 and CDR2: LNHDA and SQIVND (reference sequence). The CDR3 DNA is TGTGCCAGTAGTATCGGTCTAGCGGGAGCGAGCTCCTACAATGAGCAGTTCTTC. It encodes CASSIGLAGASSYNEQFF.

V usage is TRBV2 and J usage is TRBJ1-4; the match to TRBD1 covers 11 bases. Trimming removed 5 bases from V and 5 bases from J; junction bases left unmatched: 7. Germline CDR1 and CDR2: SNHLY and FYNNEI. The CDR3 totals 16 residues. This chain's CDR3 is CASSTGTGGRNEKLFF. CDR3 bases: TGTGCCAGCAGTACCGGGACAGGGGGGAGAAATGAAAAACTGTTTTTT.

The J gene is TRBJ1-1, the V gene TRBV10-2; D remains ambiguous. Germline V gives CDR1 WSHSY, CDR2 SAAADI. The germline V and J ends were trimmed by 6 bases and 6 bases, with 11 bases remaining between them. The CDR3 contains 12 residues. The CDR3 reads CASSTLGPEAFF. CDR3 in DNA: TGCGCCAGCAGCACACTCGGCCCTGAAGCTTTCTTT.

J is TRBJ2-1 and V is TRBV6-5; TRBD1 matches at 10 bases. Germline V lookup: CDR1 MNHEY, CDR2 SVGAGI. V lost 4 bases and J lost 8; bases outside the gene matches: 8. This CDR3 has 15 residues. The CDR3 sequence: CASSSGTGVVDEQFF. In DNA, the CDR3 is TGTGCCAGCAGTTCCGGGACAGGGGTGGTGGATGAGCAGTTCTTC.

V usage is TRBV7-3 and J usage is TRBJ2-1; TRBD2 matches at 11 bases. V lost 4 bases, J lost 7 bases, and 9 bases stayed unmatched. CDR3 size: 16 residues. CDR1 is SGHTA, CDR2 FQGTGA, per germline. CDR3 coding DNA: TGTGCCAGCAGCTCCATTAGCGGGAGGGCCGGAAATGAGCAGTTCTTC. This gives the protein CASSSISGRAGNEQFF.